These 17 T cell receptor beta chains share one sample of origin, sequenced in a study of T cells in Graves' hyperthyroidism and ophthalmopathy (dated by TCRdb to about 2019). The library was produced with multiplex PCR. Sequencing was carried out with an Illumina HiSeq 2000. TCR beta CDR3 regions were amplified from RNA transcripts. The TCR CDR3 was subjected to a first round of RT-PCR using the HTBI primer set and the Qiagen OneStep RT-PCR kit. The public sequencing data were trimmed at Q25 with fastp and processed into clonotypes with MiXCR by TCRdb, which kept only in-frame beta chains. Merged by CDR3 protein, the rows form single entries marked with the most common genes and DNA. Here the sample has roughly 750,000 distinct CDR3 sequences; over 15% occur a single time. The ten largest account for under 8.5% of the sample. Source material: blood. The receptors stem from a young man with Graves' hyperthyroidism.

This clonotype was detected a few times. V gene TRBV19 combines with J gene TRBJ2-7; maybe TRBD2 (5 bases). Germline V gene sequence: CDR1 LNHDA, CDR2 SQIVND (reference sequence). This CDR3 has 17 amino acids. V lost 4 bases, J lost 7 bases, and 26 bases lay in between. Here the CDR3 DNA reads TGTGCCAGTAGTAACCTTGGGCTGGCGGGCCGACCTGATGAGCAGTACTTC. Protein: CASSNLGLAGRPDEQYF. The full variable domain, with the rest looked up from reference TRBV19 and TRBJ2-7, is DGGITQSPKYLFRKEGQNVTLSCEQNLNHDAMYWYRQDPGQGLRLIYYSQIVNDFQKGDIAEGYSVSREKKESFPLTVTSAQKNPTAFYLCASSNLGLAGRPDEQYFGPGTRLTVT.

This clonotype has a handful of counts. The chain carries TRBV3-1 and TRBJ2-2; D is uncertain. The CDR3 spans 15 residues. Trimming pared 0 bases from V and 8 bases from J, leaving 13 bases between. The germline V gene encodes CDR1 LGHDT and CDR2 YNNKEL (reference sequence). The CDR3 DNA reads TGTGCCAGCAGCCAAGAAGATGGGCCCCGTGGGGAGCTGTTTTTT. It specifies CASSQEDGPRGELFF.

The chain has TRBV14 and TRBJ2-1, with TRBD2 as a possible D gene (6 bases). The CDR3 runs to 16 residues. Deletions cut 3 bases from V and 15 bases from J, with 27 bases between. Germline V CDR1 and CDR2: SGHDN, FVKESK. CDR3 amino acids: CASSQISEGLAGLRFF. In DNA form, the CDR3 reads TGTGCCAGCAGCCAGATCTCGGAGGGCCTCGCGGGGCTGCGGTTCTTC.

This clonotype was detected many times. The J gene is TRBJ2-7, the V gene TRBV11-2, with TRBD1 matching 10 bases. V lost 2 bases and J lost 7; bases outside the gene matches: 5. The CDR3 extends over 14 amino acids. CDR1 and CDR2 from the germline V gene are SGHAT and FQNNGV. This CDR3 is CASSLRDRGHEQYF. The CDR3 DNA reads as TGTGCCAGCAGCTTAAGGGACAGGGGCCATGAGCAGTACTTC.

The rearrangement links TRBV7-9 to TRBJ2-7; 11 bases map to TRBD2. Germline CDR1 is SEHNR and CDR2 is FQNEAQ (reference sequence). The CDR3 sequence is 16 residues long. J gave up 2 bases and V 5 bases, and 8 bases lay outside the gene matches. The CDR3 nucleotides are TGTGCCAGCAGCACATTAGCGGGAGGGTTCCCCTACGAGCAGTACTTC. This translates into CASSTLAGGFPYEQYF.

This clonotype was observed a few times. V gene TRBV14 combines with J gene TRBJ2-7; D is perhaps TRBD2 (6 bases). This CDR3 contains 17 residues. V was shortened by 0 bases and J by 3 bases, with 18 bases between the two germline ends. Germline lookup yields CDR1 SGHDN and CDR2 FVKESK. Written as DNA, the CDR3 is TGTGCCAGCAGCCAAGATGTTAGGGCGGGAAGAGGCTACGAGCAGTACTTC. It encodes CASSQDVRAGRGYEQYF. Drawing the rest from reference TRBV14 and TRBJ2-7, the complete variable domain is EAGVTQFPSHSVIEKGQTVTLRCDPISGHDNLYWYRRVMGKEIKFLLHFVKESKQDESGMPNNRFLAERTGGTYSTLKVQPAELEDSGVYFCASSQDVRAGRGYEQYFGPGTRLTVT.

This clonotype occurred a few times. The rearrangement uses TRBV28 and TRBJ1-5; D possibly corresponds to TRBD1 (5 bases). CDR1 is MDHEN and CDR2 is SYDVKM in the germline V gene. This CDR3 comprises 14 residues. Trimming cost V 6 bases and J 9 bases, with 18 bases left between them. DNA of the CDR3: TGTGCCAGCAGACCCCCGGGACTAGGAGGGCCCCAGCATTTT. Its translation is CASRPPGLGGPQHF.

This clonotype appeared a few times. Given a much more abundant clone one base away, this may be a read error. The DNA of the CDR3 is TGTGCCAGCAGTTTGGACAGGGACTCCGAGCAGTACTTC. It codes for CASSLDRDSEQYF. V usage is TRBV12-3 or TRBV12-4 and J usage is TRBJ2-7, with 8 bases identical to TRBD1. V lost 3 bases and J lost 6; bases outside the gene matches: 4. The CDR3 consists of 13 residues.

This chain uses TRBV28 with TRBJ2-3; D is ambiguous. CDR3 length: 13 amino acids. The germline V and J ends were trimmed by 3 bases and 9 bases, with 13 bases remaining between them. The germline CDR1 and CDR2 sequences are MDHEN and SYDVKM. This chain's CDR3 is CASSFSIRSTQYF. CDR3 DNA: TGTGCCAGCAGTTTCTCAATAAGGAGCACGCAGTATTTT.

V gene TRBV4-3 combines with J gene TRBJ1-2; 7 bases are shared with TRBD1. Trimming cost V 2 bases and J 3 bases; bases outside gene matches: 6. The CDR3 has 15 amino acids. Germline values: CDR1 LGHNA, CDR2 YSLEER. The CDR3 region is CASSQITGVDYGYTF. In DNA form, the CDR3 reads TGCGCCAGCAGCCAAATAACAGGGGTAGACTATGGCTACACCTTC.

The CDR3 region has the DNA TGCGCCAGCAGCTTTGGGGGCGAGTTCGGGGAGCTGTTTTTT. Translation gives CASSFGGEFGELFF. J is TRBJ2-2 and V is TRBV5-1; a weak D match, TRBD1 (6 bases). CDR1 is SGHRS and CDR2 is YFSETQ in the germline V gene. This CDR3 is 14 amino acids long. V was trimmed by 2 bases and J by 7 bases, leaving 12 bases between them.

At least ten counts were recorded for this clonotype. The chain carries TRBV11-2 and TRBJ2-7, with D possibly being TRBD2 (7 bases). V lost 5 bases and J 7 bases, leaving 21 bases between the germline ends. The CDR3 spans 15 residues. Per the germline V gene, CDR1 is SGHAT and CDR2 is FQNNGV. Written as DNA, the CDR3 is TGTGCCAGCAGCCGACGGCGGGACACCGGGGGGGAGCAGTACTTC. This gives the protein CASSRRRDTGGEQYF.

This clonotype was seen many times. The chain couples TRBV29-1 to TRBJ2-1; 12 bases agree with TRBD2. Germline CDR1 reads SQVTM; CDR2 reads ANQGSEA. V gave up 0 bases and J gave up 9 bases; unmatched junction bases: 6. The CDR3 covers 15 residues. CDR3 nucleotide sequence: TGCAGCGTTGAAGACTCTAGCGGGAGGGCCGGTGAGCAGTTCTTC. The encoded protein is CSVEDSSGRAGEQFF.

The sample holds one count of this clonotype. Mismatch with germline at one junction end may stem from a read error. The V and J genes are TRBV6-2 or TRBV6-3 and TRBJ2-1, with D unclear. CDR1 MNHEY and CDR2 SVGEGT come from the germline V gene. This CDR3 is built from 13 residues. CDR3 sequence: CASSYIRYNEQLF. CDR3 DNA sequence: TGTGCCAGCAGTTACATTAGGTACAATGAGCAGCTCTTC.

In the case of this clonotype: A much larger clone lies one base from this, so it may be a read error. This chain uses TRBV5-6 with TRBJ1-1; maybe TRBD1 (5 bases). Germline V gene sequence: CDR1 SGHDT, CDR2 YYEEEE. This CDR3 is 15 amino acids long. DNA for the CDR3: TGTGCCAGCAGCTTGGTTGGGACCGCCAGCACTGAAGTTTTCTTT. Translated: CASSLVGTASTEVFF.

The V call is TRBV20-1, the J call TRBJ2-7; 7 nucleotides line up with TRBD1. Per germline, CDR1 DFQATT and CDR2 SNEGSKA (reference sequence). This CDR3 is 14 amino acids long. V dropped 0 bases and J dropped 4; count of bases not matched to a gene: 6. DNA for the CDR3: TGCAGTGCTAGAGAGGGGACAGTAAGATACGAGCAGTACTTC. It specifies CSAREGTVRYEQYF.

This rearrangement joins TRBV5-1 to TRBJ2-1; 12 bases are shared with TRBD2. The CDR3 runs to 19 residues. V shed 3 bases and J 4 bases; nucleotides not matched to a gene: 14. Germline loops: CDR1 SGHRS, CDR2 YFSETQ. In DNA form, the CDR3 reads TGCGCCAGCAGCTCGGTACGGGACCGCGGACTAGCGGGATACAATGAGCAGTTCTTC. The encoded protein is CASSSVRDRGLAGYNEQFF.